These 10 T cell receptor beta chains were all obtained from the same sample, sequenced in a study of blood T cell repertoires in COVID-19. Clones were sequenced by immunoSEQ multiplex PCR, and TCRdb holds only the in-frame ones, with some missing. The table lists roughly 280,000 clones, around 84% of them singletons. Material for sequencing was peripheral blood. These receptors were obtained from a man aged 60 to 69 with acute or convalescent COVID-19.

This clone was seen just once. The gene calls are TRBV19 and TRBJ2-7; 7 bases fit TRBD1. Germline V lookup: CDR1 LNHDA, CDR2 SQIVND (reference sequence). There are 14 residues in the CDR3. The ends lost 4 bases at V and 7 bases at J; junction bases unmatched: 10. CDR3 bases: TGTGCCAGTAGTACTACCGGGACAGCTCGGGAGCAGTACTTC. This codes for CASSTTGTAREQYF.

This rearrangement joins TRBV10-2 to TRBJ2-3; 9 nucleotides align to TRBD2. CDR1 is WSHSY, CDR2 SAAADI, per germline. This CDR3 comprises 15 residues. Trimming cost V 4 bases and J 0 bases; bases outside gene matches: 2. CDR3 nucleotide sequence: TGCGCCAGCAGTGCTAGCGGGGTAAGCACAGATACGCAGTATTTT. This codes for CASSASGVSTDTQYF.

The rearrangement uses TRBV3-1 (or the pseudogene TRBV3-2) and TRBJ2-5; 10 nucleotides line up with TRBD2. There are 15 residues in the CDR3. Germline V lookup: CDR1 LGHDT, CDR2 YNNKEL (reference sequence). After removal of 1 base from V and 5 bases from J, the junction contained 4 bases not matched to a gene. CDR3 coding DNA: TGTGCCAGCAGCCAAGGAGCGGGAGGGAGGGAGACCCAGTACTTC. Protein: CASSQGAGGRETQYF.

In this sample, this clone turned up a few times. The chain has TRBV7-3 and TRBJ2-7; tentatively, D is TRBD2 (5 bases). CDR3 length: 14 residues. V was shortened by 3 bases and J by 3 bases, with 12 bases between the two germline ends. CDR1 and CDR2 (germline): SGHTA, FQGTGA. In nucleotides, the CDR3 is TGTGCCAGCAGCTTCGGCGACGGGGACTACGAGCAGTACTTC. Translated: CASSFGDGDYEQYF. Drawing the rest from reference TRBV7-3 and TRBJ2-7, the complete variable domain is GAGVSQTPSNKVTEKGKYVELRCDPISGHTALYWYRQSLGQGPEFLIYFQGTGAADDSGLPNDRFFAVRPEGSVSTLKIQRTERGDSAVYLCASSFGDGDYEQYFGPGTRLTVT.

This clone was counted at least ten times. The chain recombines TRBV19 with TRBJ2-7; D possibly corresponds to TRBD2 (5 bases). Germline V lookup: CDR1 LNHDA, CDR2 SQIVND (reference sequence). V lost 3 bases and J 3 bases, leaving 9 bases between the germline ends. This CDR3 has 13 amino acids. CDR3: CASSITRGYEQYF. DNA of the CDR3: TGTGCCAGTAGTATTACCCGGGGCTACGAGCAGTACTTC.

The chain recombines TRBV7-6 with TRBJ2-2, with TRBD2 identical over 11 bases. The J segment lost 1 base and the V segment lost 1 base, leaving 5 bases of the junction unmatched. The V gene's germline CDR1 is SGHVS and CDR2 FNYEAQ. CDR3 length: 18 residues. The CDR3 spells CASSLGLAGSENTGELFF. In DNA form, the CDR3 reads TGTGCCAGCAGCTTAGGACTAGCGGGGTCGGAGAACACCGGGGAGCTGTTTTTT.

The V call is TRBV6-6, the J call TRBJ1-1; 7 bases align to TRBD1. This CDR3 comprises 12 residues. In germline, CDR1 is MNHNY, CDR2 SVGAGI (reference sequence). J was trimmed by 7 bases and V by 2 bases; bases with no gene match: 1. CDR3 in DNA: TGTGCCAGCAGTTACGGGGACAGTGAAGCTTTCTTT. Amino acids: CASSYGDSEAFF.

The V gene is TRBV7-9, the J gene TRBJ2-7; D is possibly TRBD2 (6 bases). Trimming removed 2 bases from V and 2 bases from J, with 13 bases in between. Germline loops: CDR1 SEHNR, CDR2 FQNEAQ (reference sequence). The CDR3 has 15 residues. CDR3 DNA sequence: TGTGCCAGCAGCTTATTTACTAGCTCCCCCTACGAGCAGTACTTC. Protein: CASSLFTSSPYEQYF.

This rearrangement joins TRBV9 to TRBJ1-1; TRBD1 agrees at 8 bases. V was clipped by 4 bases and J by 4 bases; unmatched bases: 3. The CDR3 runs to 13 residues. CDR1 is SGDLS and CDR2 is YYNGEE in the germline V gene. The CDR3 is CASSQQGVTEAFF. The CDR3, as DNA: TGTGCCAGCAGCCAACAGGGGGTCACTGAAGCTTTCTTT.

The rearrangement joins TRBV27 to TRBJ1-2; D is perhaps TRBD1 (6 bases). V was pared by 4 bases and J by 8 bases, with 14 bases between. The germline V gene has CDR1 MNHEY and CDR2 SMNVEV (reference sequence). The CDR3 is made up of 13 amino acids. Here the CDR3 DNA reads TGTGCCAGCAGTTATACCCAAGGGGGAGGCTACACCTTC. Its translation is CASSYTQGGGYTF.